A selection of T cell receptor beta chains follows, all from one sample in a study of cytomegalovirus exposure and HLA in healthy donors. Using immunoSEQ multiplex PCR, the repertoire was profiled, and TCRdb retains in-frame clones only, with some absent. The repertoire includes approximately 190,000 clones, 75% to 90% of them detected once, and over 1% sits in the top ten. Material: PBMCs. These receptors came from a man aged 25-45 years in good health and CMV-seronegative. CDR3s include the opening cysteine and the closing phenylalanine or tryptophan. Size values are once, few and many counts, or a class for expanded clones, and some rows have none.

CDR3: CASSFTGGGNEKLFF
J: TRBJ1-4
size: NA
V: TRBV7-9

CDR3: CAISEGGQARLPHEQYF
J: TRBJ2-7
size: NA
V: TRBV10-3

CDR3: CATSRMRNEQFF
J: TRBJ2-1
size: NA
V: TRBV15

CDR3: CASSQDYRITDTQYF
J: TRBJ2-3
size: NA
V: TRBV5-4

CDR3: CASSVGRYTGELFF
J: TRBJ2-2
size: NA
V: TRBV9

CDR3: CASSLRGQGGTEAFF
J: TRBJ1-1
size: NA
V: TRBV28

CDR3: CASSSGNMNTEAFF
J: TRBJ1-1
size: NA
V: TRBV2

CDR3: CASSLRPGPNYGYTF
J: TRBJ1-2
size: NA
V: TRBV27

CDR3: CASTDSNSYEQYF
J: TRBJ2-7
size: once
V: TRBV28

CDR3: CASSLPGTSSDTQYF
J: TRBJ2-3
size: NA
V: TRBV19

CDR3: CASSQGHYTGELFF
J: TRBJ2-2
size: few
V: TRBV4-3

CDR3: CASSPRGFANTGELFF
J: TRBJ2-2
size: NA
V: TRBV7-9

CDR3: CASSPKRREGYNEQFF
J: TRBJ2-1
size: NA
V: TRBV21-1

CDR3: CASSILAGSNEQFF
J: TRBJ2-1
size: NA
V: TRBV19

CDR3: CASSLVGGSNSPLHF
J: TRBJ1-6
size: NA
V: TRBV7-2

CDR3: CSVEIGTGVNYEQYF
J: TRBJ2-7
size: NA
V: TRBV29-1

CDR3: CASSLDRGPNNEQFF
J: TRBJ2-1
size: NA
V: TRBV6-5

CDR3: CASSWGGKAFF
J: TRBJ1-1
size: NA
V: TRBV7-9

CDR3: CATGLGQGVVDTQYF
J: TRBJ2-3
size: NA
V: TRBV6-5

CDR3: CASSPVGSQGTDYEQYF
J: TRBJ2-7
size: NA
V: TRBV18

CDR3: CASSLAGGTYSYF
J: TRBJ2-5
size: NA
V: TRBV11-2

CDR3: CASSRSGGALETQYF
J: TRBJ2-5
size: NA
V: TRBV4-3

CDR3: CASSWSGTGGAPYEQYF
J: TRBJ2-7
size: NA
V: TRBV5-1

CDR3: CASSLRRDSSYNEQFF
J: TRBJ2-1
size: NA
V: TRBV11-2

CDR3: CASNGGRSGKLFF
J: TRBJ1-4
size: NA
V: TRBV19

CDR3: CASSVSGSQYEQFF
J: TRBJ2-1
size: NA
V: TRBV4-2

CDR3: CASSELSGALNEQFF
J: TRBJ2-1
size: NA
V: TRBV2

CDR3: CSVLAGDPQETQYF
J: TRBJ2-5
size: NA
V: TRBV29-1

CDR3: CASIPPGGKNTGELFF
J: TRBJ2-2
size: NA
V: TRBV6-6

CDR3: CASSPGQSSYNEQFF
J: TRBJ2-1
size: NA
V: TRBV5-8

CDR3: CAISDRSVDTEAFF
J: TRBJ1-1
size: once
V: TRBV10-3